The 24 T cell receptor beta chains below were found in one sample sequenced in a study of cytomegalovirus exposure and HLA in healthy donors. The study ran its PCR with 60 Vbeta and 13 Jbeta primers. Sequenced by immunoSEQ multiplex PCR; TCRdb stores in-frame clones only, minus some. The sample includes roughly 140,000 clones, roughly three quarters of them seen just once. The sample taken for sequencing was PBMCs. These TCRs come from a male donor in good health and CMV-seronegative.

The rearrangement links TRBV7-8 to TRBJ2-1; D might be TRBD1 (5 bases). Germline CDR1 reads SGHVS; CDR2 reads FQNEAQ. V lost 7 bases and J lost 4, with 32 bases in between. The length of the CDR3 is 20 residues. The CDR3 loop is CASTPRQVRPDRLGYNEQFF. In DNA form, the CDR3 reads TGTGCCAGCACCCCCCGGCAGGTTAGGCCAGACAGACTCGGGTACAATGAGCAGTTCTTC.

In its sample, this clone was seen a few times. This chain connects TRBV6-1 to TRBJ2-4; the D gene is possibly TRBD2 (6 bases). The CDR3 consists of 11 residues. The germline V gene has CDR1 MNHNS and CDR2 SASEGT. The V end lost 5 bases, the J end lost 14 bases, and 13 bases lay between the germline ends. CDR3 loop: CASSREGGEYF. The CDR3 DNA reads TGTGCCAGCAGTAGGGAAGGAGGGGAGTACTTC.

The V gene is TRBV9, the J gene TRBJ2-5, with D possibly matching TRBD1 (5 bases). CDR1 is SGDLS and CDR2 is YYNGEE in the germline V gene. CDR3 length equals 14 residues. V lost 2 bases and J lost 5, with 13 bases in between. CDR3 nucleotides: TGTGCCAGCAGCGTGAGGCAGGGTACGGAGACCCAGTACTTC. As protein: CASSVRQGTETQYF.

This chain connects TRBV30 to TRBJ2-1; D is perhaps TRBD1 (5 bases). Germline CDR1 and CDR2: GTSNPN and SVGIG (reference sequence). V was pared by 2 bases and J by 3 bases, with 8 bases between. This CDR3 spans 13 amino acids. CDR3 loop: CAWSPTVYNEQFF. CDR3 bases: TGTGCCTGGAGTCCGACAGTCTACAATGAGCAGTTCTTC.

V usage is TRBV7-2 and J usage is TRBJ1-2; 8 bases align to TRBD1. This CDR3 has 14 residues. Germline lookup yields CDR1 SGHTA and CDR2 FQGNSA. Unmatched junction bases numbered 9, after V lost 5 bases and J lost 7 bases. CDR3 region: CASSRRTGGSGYTF. The CDR3 DNA sequence: TGTGCCAGCAGCCGAAGAACAGGGGGTAGTGGCTACACCTTC.

V is TRBV2 and J is TRBJ2-7; 12 bases agree with TRBD2. The CDR3 is 14 amino acids. Germline CDR1 SNHLY, CDR2 FYNNEI. V shed 4 bases and J 5 bases; nucleotides not matched to a gene: 3. CDR3 coding DNA: TGTGCCAGCAGTGGGACTAGCGGGGTCCACGAGCAGTACTTC. Translation: CASSGTSGVHEQYF.

The table lists this clone with a count of one. The chain recombines TRBV2 with TRBJ1-4; a possible D gene is TRBD1 (6 bases). CDR3 length: 13 residues. CDR1 is SNHLY and CDR2 is FYNNEI in the germline V gene. Between the trimmed V and J ends, which lost 6 bases and 8 bases, there was a span of 13 bases. The CDR3 spells CASRRQAGEKLFF. The CDR3 DNA reads as TGTGCCAGCAGGAGACAGGCCGGGGAAAAACTGTTTTTT.

This clone was recorded once. The chain couples TRBV19 to TRBJ2-1; 7 nucleotides align to TRBD2. V lost 3 bases and J lost 4; bases outside the gene matches: 12. Germline values: CDR1 LNHDA, CDR2 SQIVND (reference sequence). CDR3 length equals 17 residues. CDR3 DNA sequence: TGTGCCAGTAGTATCAACAGCGGGGAGCCTAAATACAATGAGCAGTTCTTC. This translates into CASSINSGEPKYNEQFF.

The chain carries TRBV4-1 and TRBJ2-1; 8 bases match TRBD2. Trimming at V came to 3 bases and at J to 7 bases, leaving 8 bases not matched to a gene. The length of the CDR3 is 15 residues. Germline CDR1 is MGHRA and CDR2 is YSYEKL. The CDR3 DNA reads as TGCGCCAGCAGCCACGTAGTGCGGGGGGTTAATGAGCAGTTCTTC. Protein sequence: CASSHVVRGVNEQFF.

This clone was seen a single time. The J gene is TRBJ2-2, the V gene TRBV28; TRBD1 might be the D (5 bases). V was shortened by 3 bases and J by 3 bases, with 8 bases between the two germline ends. The CDR3 length is 14 residues. The germline CDR1 and CDR2 sequences are MDHEN and SYDVKM. The CDR3 DNA is TGTGCCAGCAGTTTTCGCAGGGACACCGGGGAGCTGTTTTTT. Amino acids: CASSFRRDTGELFF. Filled out from reference TRBV28 and TRBJ2-2, the complete variable domain reads DVKVTQSSRYLVKRTGEKVFLECVQDMDHENMFWYRQDPGLGLRLIYFSYDVKMKEKGDIPEGYSVSREKKERFSLILESASTNQTSMYLCASSFRRDTGELFFGEGSRLTVL.

The rearrangement links TRBV5-1 to TRBJ2-1, with TRBD2 matching over 11 bases. This CDR3 has 15 amino acids. Germline loops: CDR1 SGHRS, CDR2 YFSETQ. Losses at the gene ends were 0 bases for V and 10 bases for J; bases not matched to a gene: 6. CDR3 sequence reads: CASSLVLAGGREQFF. In DNA form, the CDR3 reads TGCGCCAGCAGCTTGGTGCTAGCGGGGGGTCGGGAGCAGTTCTTC.

The CDR3 DNA sequence: TGTGCCAGCAGCATCGGACAGTCAGATACGCAGTATTTT. Translating gives CASSIGQSDTQYF. V usage is TRBV5-6 and J usage is TRBJ2-3, with D possibly being TRBD1 (6 bases). Germline V gene data show CDR1 as SGHDT and CDR2 as YYEEEE. This CDR3 region has 13 residues. Deletions cut 4 bases from V and 4 bases from J, with 10 bases between.

The rearrangement uses TRBV7-8 and TRBJ1-5; D not certain. The CDR3 covers 14 residues. The germline gives CDR1 SGHVS, CDR2 FQNEAQ. Trimming took off 1 base at V and 9 bases at J, with 13 bases between the two ends. The CDR3 protein is CASSLGGWEGPQHF. As DNA, the CDR3 is TGTGCCAGCAGCTTAGGGGGATGGGAGGGGCCCCAGCATTTT.

This clone was seen a single time. This chain uses TRBV7-6 with TRBJ2-3, with TRBD2 identical over 7 bases. V was clipped by 5 bases and J by 0 bases; unmatched bases: 5. The CDR3 has 15 amino acids. Germline-derived CDR1 and CDR2 are SGHVS and FNYEAQ. The chain's CDR3 is CASSRTGGSTDTQYF. Written as DNA, the CDR3 is TGTGCCAGCAGCCGCACGGGGGGTAGCACAGATACGCAGTATTTT.

The chain links TRBV9 to TRBJ2-2; D possibly corresponds to TRBD2 (6 bases). This CDR3 contains 14 residues. The V gene lost 1 base and the J gene lost 4 bases, with 8 bases spanning the gap. Looked up from germline, CDR1 is SGDLS and CDR2 is YYNGEE. CDR3: CASSVMGGTGELFF. The CDR3 coding sequence is TGTGCCAGCAGCGTAATGGGAGGCACCGGGGAGCTGTTTTTT.

This chain uses TRBV28 with TRBJ2-2; 7 bases agree with TRBD2. Per the germline V gene, CDR1 is MDHEN and CDR2 is SYDVKM. The CDR3 runs to 15 residues. V dropped 7 bases and J dropped 6; count of bases not matched to a gene: 11. The CDR3 DNA sequence: TGTGCCAGCACCCATGGGGGGGATGTGTCCGGGGAGCTGTTTTTT. It is translated as CASTHGGDVSGELFF. Full variable domain (missing parts from reference TRBV28 and TRBJ2-2): DVKVTQSSRYLVKRTGEKVFLECVQDMDHENMFWYRQDPGLGLRLIYFSYDVKMKEKGDIPEGYSVSREKKERFSLILESASTNQTSMYLCASTHGGDVSGELFFGEGSRLTVL.

The chain's CDR3 is CASSLDGLSSTDTQYF. DNA of the CDR3: TGTGCCAGCAGCTTAGACGGTCTATCTAGCACAGATACGCAGTATTTT. The chain joins TRBV7-6 to TRBJ2-3; D call uncertain. Germline V gene lookup returns CDR1 SGHVS and CDR2 FNYEAQ. With 1 base removed from V and 0 bases from J, the gap between germline ends came to 11 bases. The CDR3 contains 16 residues.

This clone was detected only a few times. The gene calls are TRBV28 and TRBJ1-2, with a weak D call TRBD1 (5 bases). Trimming shortened V by 3 bases and J by 3 bases, and 20 bases separated the two germline ends. Germline CDR1 reads MDHEN; CDR2 reads SYDVKM. This CDR3 is built from 17 residues. The CDR3 DNA reads as TGTGCCAGCAGTTTGTCGGTCGGGGGTTATAGGGACTATGGCTACACCTTC. It translates to CASSLSVGGYRDYGYTF.

The gene calls are TRBV29-1 and TRBJ1-5, with TRBD1 identical over 7 bases. V shed 5 bases, J shed 4 bases, and the junction held 5 bases outside the gene matches. Germline lookup yields CDR1 SQVTM and CDR2 ANQGSEA. This CDR3 has 13 amino acids. The CDR3 DNA sequence: TGCAGCGTTTCGACAGGGCCTAATCAGCCCCAGCATTTT. Translation gives CSVSTGPNQPQHF.

J is TRBJ1-1 and V is TRBV29-1, with D unclear. V was trimmed by 7 bases and J by 0 bases, leaving 12 bases between them. The CDR3 consists of 13 residues. Germline lookup yields CDR1 SQVTM and CDR2 ANQGSEA. CDR3 nucleotide sequence: TGCAGCGCCCTAAAGGACTTGAACACTGAAGCTTTCTTT. Its translation: CSALKDLNTEAFF.

The chain has TRBV4-2 and TRBJ2-1; TRBD1 matches at 11 bases. The trim removed 0 bases at V and 8 bases at J, leaving 6 bases unmatched. The CDR3 has 16 residues. The germline V gene encodes CDR1 LGHNA and CDR2 YNFKEQ. The chain's CDR3 is CASSQEGRGQGDEQFF. Here the CDR3 DNA reads TGTGCCAGCAGCCAAGAAGGCCGGGGACAGGGGGATGAGCAGTTCTTC.

The V call is TRBV28, the J call TRBJ2-2; D might be TRBD1 (5 bases). V was pared by 5 bases and J by 7 bases, with 14 bases between. The CDR3 loop spans 14 amino acids. Germline CDR1 is MDHEN and CDR2 is SYDVKM. In nucleotides, the CDR3 is TGTGCCAGCAGTCGGCGTCAGGGCGGCGGGGAGCTGTTTTTT. It is translated as CASSRRQGGGELFF. Combining the CDR3 with reference TRBV28 and TRBJ2-2 gives the whole variable domain DVKVTQSSRYLVKRTGEKVFLECVQDMDHENMFWYRQDPGLGLRLIYFSYDVKMKEKGDIPEGYSVSREKKERFSLILESASTNQTSMYLCASSRRQGGGELFFGEGSRLTVL.

The chain links TRBV5-1 to TRBJ2-1; a possible D gene is TRBD2 (5 bases). Trimming took off 3 bases at V and 0 bases at J, with 13 bases between the two ends. This CDR3 region has 16 residues. Germline-derived CDR1 and CDR2 are SGHRS and YFSETQ. In DNA form, the CDR3 reads TGCGCCAGCAGCTCCCTGGACGGGGTCTCCTACAATGAGCAGTTCTTC. Translation: CASSSLDGVSYNEQFF.

The sample holds a few counts of this clone. The chain couples TRBV29-1 to TRBJ1-1, with D hard to call. CDR1 SQVTM and CDR2 ANQGSEA come from the germline V gene. Trimming removed 0 bases at V and 8 bases at J, with 10 bases between. The CDR3 runs to 12 residues. The CDR3 protein is CSVEESGKEAFF. The CDR3 nucleotides read TGCAGCGTTGAAGAGTCGGGTAAAGAAGCTTTCTTT.